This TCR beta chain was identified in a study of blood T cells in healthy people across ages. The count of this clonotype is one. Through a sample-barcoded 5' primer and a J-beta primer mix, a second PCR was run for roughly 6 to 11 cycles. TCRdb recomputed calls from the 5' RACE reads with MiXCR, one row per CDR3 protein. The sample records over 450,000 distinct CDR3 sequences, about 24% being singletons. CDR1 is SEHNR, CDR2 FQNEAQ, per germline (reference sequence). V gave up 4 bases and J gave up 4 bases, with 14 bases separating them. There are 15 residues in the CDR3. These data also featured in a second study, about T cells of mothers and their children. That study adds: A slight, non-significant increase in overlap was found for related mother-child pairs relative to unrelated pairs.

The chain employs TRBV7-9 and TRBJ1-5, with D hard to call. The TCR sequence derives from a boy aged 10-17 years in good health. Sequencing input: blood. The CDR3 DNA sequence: TGTGCCAGCAGCTCGATCAGACGGGAAAATCAGCCCCAGCATTTT. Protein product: CASSSIRRENQPQHF.